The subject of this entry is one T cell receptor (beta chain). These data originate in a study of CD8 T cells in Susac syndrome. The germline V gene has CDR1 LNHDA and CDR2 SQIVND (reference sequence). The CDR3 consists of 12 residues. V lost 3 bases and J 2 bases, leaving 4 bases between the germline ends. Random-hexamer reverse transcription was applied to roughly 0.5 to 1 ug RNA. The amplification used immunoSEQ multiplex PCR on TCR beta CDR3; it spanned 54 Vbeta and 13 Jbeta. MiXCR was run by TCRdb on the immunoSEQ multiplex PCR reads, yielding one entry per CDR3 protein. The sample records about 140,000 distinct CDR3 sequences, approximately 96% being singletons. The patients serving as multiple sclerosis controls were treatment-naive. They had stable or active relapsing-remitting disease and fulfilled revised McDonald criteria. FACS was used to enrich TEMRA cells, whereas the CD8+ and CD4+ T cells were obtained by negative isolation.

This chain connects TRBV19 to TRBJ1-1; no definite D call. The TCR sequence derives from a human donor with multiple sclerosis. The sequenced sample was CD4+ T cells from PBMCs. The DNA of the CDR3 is TGTGCCAGTAGTATGCTTAACACTGAAGCTTTCTTT. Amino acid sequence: CASSMLNTEAFF.